A selection of T cell receptor beta chains follows, all from one sample in a study of shared clonotypes between healthy human individuals. Clones were sequenced by immunoSEQ multiplex PCR, and TCRdb holds only the in-frame ones, with some missing. The sample includes approximately 2,200,000 clones, 93% seen only once; the top ten take under 2%. The sample comprised naive CD8+ T cells from PBMCs. The receptors originated from a man between 18 and 35 years old in good health. Some clones in this sample may be carry-over from other donors' samples. Each CDR3 is given with its conserved first and last residue. A D gene is named only where the DNA matches it firmly. Size values are once, few and many counts, or a class for expanded clones, and some rows have none.

clone size: -; J gene: TRBJ2-5; V gene: TRBV27; D gene: TRBD1; CDR3 protein: CASRPREGQGRFETQYF; CDR3 DNA: TGTGCCAGCAGACCTAGGGAAGGACAGGGGCGTTTTGAGACCCAGTACTTC
clone size: -; J gene: TRBJ1-5; V gene: TRBV9; D gene: -; CDR3 protein: CASSVGGGAGQPQHF; CDR3 DNA: TGTGCCAGCAGCGTAGGCGGGGGGGCGGGTCAGCCCCAGCATTTT
clone size: -; J gene: TRBJ2-7; V gene: TRBV7-2; D gene: -; CDR3 protein: CASSLKVGVISYEQYF; CDR3 DNA: TGTGCCAGCAGCTTAAAGGTGGGAGTTATCTCCTACGAGCAGTACTTC
clone size: -; J gene: TRBJ2-3; V gene: TRBV27; D gene: -; CDR3 protein: CASSLNPNTDTQYF; CDR3 DNA: TGTGCCAGCAGTTTAAATCCCAACACAGATACGCAGTATTTT
clone size: -; J gene: TRBJ1-1; V gene: TRBV19; D gene: -; CDR3 protein: CASNPTGGYTEAFF; CDR3 DNA: TGTGCCAGTAACCCTACCGGGGGATACACTGAAGCTTTCTTT
clone size: -; J gene: TRBJ2-1; V gene: TRBV15; D gene: -; CDR3 protein: CATSREGDEQFF; CDR3 DNA: TGTGCCACCAGCAGAGAAGGTGATGAGCAGTTCTTC
clone size: -; J gene: TRBJ2-1; V gene: TRBV29-1; D gene: -; CDR3 protein: CSVDGTHSYNEQFF; CDR3 DNA: TGCAGCGTTGATGGGACCCACTCCTACAATGAGCAGTTCTTC
clone size: -; J gene: TRBJ2-6; V gene: TRBV5-1; D gene: -; CDR3 protein: CASSLGQASSGANVLTF; CDR3 DNA: TGCGCCAGCAGCTTGGGACAGGCGAGCTCTGGGGCCAACGTCCTGACTTTC
clone size: -; J gene: TRBJ2-5; V gene: TRBV13; D gene: TRBD2; CDR3 protein: CASSSGPGGTQYF; CDR3 DNA: TGTGCCAGCAGCTCCGGACCGGGGGGGACCCAGTACTTC
clone size: -; J gene: TRBJ1-1; V gene: TRBV19; D gene: -; CDR3 protein: CASSSVGGWTEAFF; CDR3 DNA: TGTGCCAGTAGCTCGGTGGGGGGTTGGACTGAAGCTTTCTTT
clone size: -; J gene: TRBJ2-7; V gene: TRBV29-1; D gene: -; CDR3 protein: CSVDSWSGANEQYF; CDR3 DNA: TGCAGCGTTGATTCATGGTCAGGCGCAAACGAGCAGTACTTC
clone size: -; J gene: TRBJ2-7; V gene: TRBV10-3; D gene: -; CDR3 protein: CAIRTPETYEQYF; CDR3 DNA: TGTGCCATCAGGACACCCGAAACCTACGAGCAGTACTTC
clone size: once; J gene: TRBJ2-7; V gene: TRBV28; D gene: -; CDR3 protein: CASIESRGYEQYF; CDR3 DNA: TGTGCCAGCATCGAATCCAGGGGATACGAGCAGTACTTC
clone size: -; J gene: TRBJ2-5; V gene: TRBV5-4; D gene: TRBD2; CDR3 protein: CASSSWRGTSGQETQYF; CDR3 DNA: TGTGCCAGCAGCTCCTGGAGGGGAACTAGCGGGCAAGAGACCCAGTACTTC
clone size: -; J gene: TRBJ2-7; V gene: TRBV5-5; D gene: -; CDR3 protein: CASSLQIRNFYEQYF; CDR3 DNA: TGTGCCAGCAGCTTACAGATCCGTAACTTCTACGAGCAGTACTTC
clone size: -; J gene: TRBJ2-2; V gene: TRBV4-3; D gene: -; CDR3 protein: CASGGGSGELFF; CDR3 DNA: TGCGCCAGCGGGGGAGGTAGCGGGGAGCTGTTTTTT
clone size: -; J gene: TRBJ1-1; V gene: TRBV4-3; D gene: -; CDR3 protein: CASSLGRAMLNTEAFF; CDR3 DNA: TGCGCCAGCAGCCTCGGCAGGGCAATGCTGAACACTGAAGCTTTCTTT
clone size: -; J gene: TRBJ1-2; V gene: TRBV9; D gene: TRBD1; CDR3 protein: CASSTRTGQPEGYTF; CDR3 DNA: TGTGCCAGCAGCACCCGGACAGGCCAGCCCGAAGGCTACACCTTC
clone size: -; J gene: TRBJ1-2; V gene: TRBV13; D gene: -; CDR3 protein: CASSVDGQSYGYTF; CDR3 DNA: TGTGCCAGCAGCGTAGACGGACAGTCCTATGGCTACACCTTC
clone size: -; J gene: TRBJ1-5; V gene: TRBV15; D gene: -; CDR3 protein: CATSRAGEGHNQPQHF; CDR3 DNA: TGTGCCACCAGCAGGGCGGGGGAAGGGCACAATCAGCCCCAGCATTTT
clone size: -; J gene: TRBJ2-7; V gene: TRBV7-2; D gene: -; CDR3 protein: CASRRTLDEQYF; CDR3 DNA: TGTGCCAGCAGAAGGACCCTCGACGAGCAGTACTTC
clone size: -; J gene: TRBJ2-7; V gene: TRBV29-1; D gene: -; CDR3 protein: CSVDVDYEQYF; CDR3 DNA: TGCAGCGTTGATGTGGACTACGAGCAGTACTTC
clone size: -; J gene: TRBJ2-3; V gene: TRBV28; D gene: TRBD2; CDR3 protein: CASSSDRTSGSNPDRGDTQYF; CDR3 DNA: TGTGCCAGCAGCTCGGATAGGACTAGCGGGAGCAACCCCGATCGCGGGGATACGCAGTATTTT
clone size: -; J gene: TRBJ2-1; V gene: TRBV5-1; D gene: TRBD2; CDR3 protein: CASSLGLAGGYNEQFF; CDR3 DNA: TGCGCCAGCAGCTTGGGACTAGCGGGAGGGTACAATGAGCAGTTCTTC
clone size: -; J gene: TRBJ2-1; V gene: TRBV7-3; D gene: -; CDR3 protein: CASSPGPQRAGNEQFF; CDR3 DNA: TGTGCCAGCAGCCCGGGGCCCCAAAGAGCCGGGAATGAGCAGTTCTTC
clone size: -; J gene: TRBJ2-1; V gene: TRBV14; D gene: TRBD2; CDR3 protein: CASSQDWGLAGGSSYNEQFF; CDR3 DNA: TGTGCCAGCAGCCAAGATTGGGGACTAGCGGGAGGGAGCTCCTACAATGAGCAGTTCTTC
clone size: -; J gene: TRBJ1-5; V gene: TRBV19; D gene: -; CDR3 protein: CASSTYGTSNQPQHF; CDR3 DNA: TGTGCCAGTAGTACATATGGAACTAGCAATCAGCCCCAGCATTTT
clone size: -; J gene: TRBJ2-1; V gene: TRBV4-2; D gene: -; CDR3 protein: CASRQRGGSDNEQFF; CDR3 DNA: TGTGCCAGCAGGCAGAGAGGCGGTTCGGACAATGAGCAGTTCTTC
clone size: -; J gene: TRBJ2-1; V gene: TRBV6-1; D gene: -; CDR3 protein: CASLSEGSEQFF; CDR3 DNA: TGTGCCAGCCTATCGGAGGGGTCTGAGCAGTTCTTC
clone size: once; J gene: TRBJ2-7; V gene: TRBV28; D gene: TRBD1; CDR3 protein: CASSFLPQIRQGLFYEQYF; CDR3 DNA: TGTGCCAGCAGTTTTCTGCCCCAAATAAGACAGGGTTTATTCTACGAGCAGTACTTC
clone size: -; J gene: TRBJ2-1; V gene: TRBV4-1; D gene: -; CDR3 protein: CASSQEEAWNEQFF; CDR3 DNA: TGCGCCAGCAGCCAAGAAGAGGCATGGAATGAGCAGTTCTTC
clone size: -; J gene: TRBJ2-7; V gene: TRBV7-9; D gene: TRBD2; CDR3 protein: CASSPGGSYEQYF; CDR3 DNA: TGTGCCAGCAGCCCGGGGGGGAGCTACGAGCAGTACTTC
clone size: -; J gene: TRBJ2-1; V gene: TRBV6-5; D gene: -; CDR3 protein: CASSYGMATEQFF; CDR3 DNA: TGTGCCAGCAGTTACGGCATGGCTACTGAGCAGTTCTTC
clone size: once; J gene: TRBJ2-5; V gene: TRBV28; D gene: TRBD1; CDR3 protein: CASSAGQGLRETQYF; CDR3 DNA: TGTGCCAGCAGTGCTGGACAGGGCCTTAGGGAGACCCAGTACTTC
clone size: -; J gene: TRBJ2-6; V gene: TRBV9; D gene: -; CDR3 protein: CASSGTALSGANVLTF; CDR3 DNA: TGTGCCAGCAGCGGGACGGCTTTGTCTGGGGCCAACGTCCTGACTTTC
clone size: -; J gene: TRBJ2-7; V gene: TRBV5-4; D gene: TRBD2; CDR3 protein: CASSLSPSGQSSYEQYF; CDR3 DNA: TGTGCCAGCAGCTTGAGCCCTAGCGGCCAAAGCTCCTACGAGCAGTACTTC
clone size: -; J gene: TRBJ2-7; V gene: TRBV27; D gene: -; CDR3 protein: CASSLGLTYEQYF; CDR3 DNA: TGTGCCAGCAGTTTAGGACTCACATACGAGCAGTACTTC
clone size: -; J gene: TRBJ1-1; V gene: TRBV29-1; D gene: -; CDR3 protein: CSVSPAANTEAFF; CDR3 DNA: TGCAGCGTTTCTCCGGCCGCGAACACTGAAGCTTTCTTT
clone size: -; J gene: TRBJ2-3; V gene: TRBV9; D gene: -; CDR3 protein: CASSIGGGTGQYF; CDR3 DNA: TGTGCCAGCAGCATCGGTGGGGGCACGGGGCAGTATTTT
clone size: -; J gene: TRBJ1-1; V gene: TRBV28; D gene: -; CDR3 protein: CASGPNTEAFF; CDR3 DNA: TGTGCCAGCGGGCCCAACACTGAAGCTTTCTTT
clone size: -; J gene: TRBJ2-7; V gene: TRBV7-9; D gene: -; CDR3 protein: CASSYPYEQYF; CDR3 DNA: TGTGCCAGCAGCTATCCTTACGAGCAGTACTTC
clone size: -; J gene: TRBJ1-3; V gene: TRBV2; D gene: -; CDR3 protein: CASSVWGVSGNTIYF; CDR3 DNA: TGTGCCAGCAGTGTGTGGGGGGTCTCTGGAAACACCATATATTTT
clone size: -; J gene: TRBJ2-7; V gene: TRBV28; D gene: -; CDR3 protein: CASTTPWNSRHEQYF; CDR3 DNA: TGTGCCAGCACCACCCCTTGGAACAGTAGGCACGAGCAGTACTTC